This TCR beta chain was identified in a study of blood T cells in healthy people across ages. Germline V lookup: CDR1 SGHAT, CDR2 FQNNGV. Trimming cost V 4 bases and J 4 bases; bases outside gene matches: 13. The CDR3 is 17 amino acids. The second PCR ran about 6 to 12 cycles with a sample-barcoded 5' primer and J-beta primers. From the 5' RACE reads, TCRdb called clonotypes with MiXCR, one entry per CDR3 protein. The table lists about 1.5 million distinct CDR3 sequences, 40% to 45% of them singletons. The J gene is TRBJ2-3, the V gene TRBV11-2; TRBD2 matches 8 bases. The sequence derives from a woman aged 18-35 years in good health. The sequenced sample was blood. The CDR3, as DNA: TGTGCCAGCAGCTCGCGCCGGACTAGCTCTGGGTCAGATACGCAGTATTTT. Amino acids: CASSSRRTSSGSDTQYF.